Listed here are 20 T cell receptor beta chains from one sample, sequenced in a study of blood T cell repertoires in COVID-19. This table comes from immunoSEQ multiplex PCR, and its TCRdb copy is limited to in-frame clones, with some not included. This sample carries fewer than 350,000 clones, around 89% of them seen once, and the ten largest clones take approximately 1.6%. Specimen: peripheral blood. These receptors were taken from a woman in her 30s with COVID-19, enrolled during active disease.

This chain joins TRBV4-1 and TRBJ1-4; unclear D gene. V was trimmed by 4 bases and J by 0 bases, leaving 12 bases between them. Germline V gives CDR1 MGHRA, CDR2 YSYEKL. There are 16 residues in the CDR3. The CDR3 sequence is CASSRTILATNEKLFF. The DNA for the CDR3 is TGCGCCAGCAGCCGGACGATACTAGCAACTAATGAAAAACTGTTTTTT.

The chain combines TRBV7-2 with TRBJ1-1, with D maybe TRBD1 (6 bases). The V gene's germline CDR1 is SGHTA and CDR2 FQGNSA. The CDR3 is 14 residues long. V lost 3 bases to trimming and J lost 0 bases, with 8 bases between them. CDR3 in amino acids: CASSFGQLNTEAFF. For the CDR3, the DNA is TGTGCCAGCAGCTTCGGACAGTTGAACACTGAAGCTTTCTTT.

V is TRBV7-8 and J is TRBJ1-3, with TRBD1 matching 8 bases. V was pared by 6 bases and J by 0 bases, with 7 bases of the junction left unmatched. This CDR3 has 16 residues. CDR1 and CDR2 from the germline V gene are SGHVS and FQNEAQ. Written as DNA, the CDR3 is TGTGCCAGCAGACGGGACAGGACCTACTCTGGAAACACCATATATTTT. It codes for CASRRDRTYSGNTIYF.

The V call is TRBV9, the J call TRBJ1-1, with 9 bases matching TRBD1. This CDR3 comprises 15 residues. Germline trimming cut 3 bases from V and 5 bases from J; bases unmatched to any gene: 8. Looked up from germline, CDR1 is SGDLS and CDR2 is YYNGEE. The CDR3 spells CASSERQGVRTEAFF. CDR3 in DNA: TGTGCCAGCAGCGAAAGACAGGGGGTAAGGACTGAAGCTTTCTTT.

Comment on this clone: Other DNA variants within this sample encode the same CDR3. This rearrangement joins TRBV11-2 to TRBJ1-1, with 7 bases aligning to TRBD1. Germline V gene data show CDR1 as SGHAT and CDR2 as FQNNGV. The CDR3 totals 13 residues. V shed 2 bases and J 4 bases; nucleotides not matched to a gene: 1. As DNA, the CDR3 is TGTGCCAGCAGCTTACCAGGGGGCACTGAAGCTTTCTTT. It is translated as CASSLPGGTEAFF.

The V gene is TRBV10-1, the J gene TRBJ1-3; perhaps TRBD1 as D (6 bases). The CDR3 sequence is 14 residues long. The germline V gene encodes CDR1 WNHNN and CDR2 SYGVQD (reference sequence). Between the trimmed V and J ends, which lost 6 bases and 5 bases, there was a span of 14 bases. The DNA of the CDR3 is TGCGCCAGCAGGGCGGACAGAGAAAGAAACACCATATATTTT. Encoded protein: CASRADRERNTIYF.

The CDR3 sequence is CASSVSLGGTEAFF. For the CDR3, the DNA is TGTGCCAGCAGCGTTAGTCTAGGGGGCACTGAAGCTTTCTTT. V is TRBV2 and J is TRBJ1-1, with D possibly being TRBD1 (6 bases). The length of the CDR3 is 14 residues. CDR1 and CDR2 (germline): SNHLY, FYNNEI. V lost 6 bases to trimming and J lost 4 bases, with 15 bases between them.

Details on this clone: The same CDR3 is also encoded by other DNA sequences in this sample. The CDR3 DNA reads TGTGCCAGTAGTATTGGGGCGGAGGCTTTCTTT. It yields the protein CASSIGAEAFF. V gene TRBV19 combines with J gene TRBJ1-1; weak D call: TRBD1 (5 bases). The germline gives CDR1 LNHDA, CDR2 SQIVND (reference sequence). The V gene lost 3 bases and the J gene lost 11 bases, with 10 bases spanning the gap. The CDR3 contains 11 residues.

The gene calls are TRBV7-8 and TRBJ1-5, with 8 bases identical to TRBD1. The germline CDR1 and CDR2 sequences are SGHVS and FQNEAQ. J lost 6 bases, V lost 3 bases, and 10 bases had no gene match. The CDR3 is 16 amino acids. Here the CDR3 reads CASSFVGAGGSQPQHF. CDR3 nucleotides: TGTGCCAGCAGCTTTGTCGGGGCAGGGGGCAGTCAGCCCCAGCATTTT.

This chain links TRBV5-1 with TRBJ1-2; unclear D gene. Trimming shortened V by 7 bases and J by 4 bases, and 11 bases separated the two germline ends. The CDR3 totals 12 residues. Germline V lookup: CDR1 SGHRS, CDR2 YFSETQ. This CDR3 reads CASAKEGYGYTF. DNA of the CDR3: TGCGCCAGCGCAAAGGAGGGCTATGGCTACACCTTC.

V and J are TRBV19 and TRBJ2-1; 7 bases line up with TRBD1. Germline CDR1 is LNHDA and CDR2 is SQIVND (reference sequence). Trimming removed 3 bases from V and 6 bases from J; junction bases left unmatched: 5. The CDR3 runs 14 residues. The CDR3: CASSILSGGNEQFF. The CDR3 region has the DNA TGTGCCAGTAGTATCCTTTCAGGGGGCAATGAGCAGTTCTTC.

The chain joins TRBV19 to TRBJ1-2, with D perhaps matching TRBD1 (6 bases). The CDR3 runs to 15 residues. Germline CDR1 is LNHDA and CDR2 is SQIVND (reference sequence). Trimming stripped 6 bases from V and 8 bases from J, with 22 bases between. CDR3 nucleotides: TGTGCCAGTAGGCCCTTACCGGCAGGGGCGCGGGGCTACACCTTC. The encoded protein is CASRPLPAGARGYTF.

CDR3 loop: CASSEAQGNEQYV. In DNA form, the CDR3 reads TGTGCCAGCAGTGAAGCACAGGGTAACGAGCAGTACGTC. The chain combines TRBV6-1 with TRBJ2-7; TRBD1 might be the D (6 bases). V lost 0 bases and J lost 5, with 8 bases in between. Looked up from germline, CDR1 is MNHNS and CDR2 is SASEGT. This CDR3 is built from 13 residues.

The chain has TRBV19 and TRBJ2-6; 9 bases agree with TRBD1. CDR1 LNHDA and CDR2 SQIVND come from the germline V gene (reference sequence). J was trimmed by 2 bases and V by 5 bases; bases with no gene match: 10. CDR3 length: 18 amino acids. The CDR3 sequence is CASSPWDRAVPGANVLTF. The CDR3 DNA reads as TGTGCCAGTAGTCCCTGGGACAGGGCCGTCCCTGGGGCCAACGTCCTGACTTTC.

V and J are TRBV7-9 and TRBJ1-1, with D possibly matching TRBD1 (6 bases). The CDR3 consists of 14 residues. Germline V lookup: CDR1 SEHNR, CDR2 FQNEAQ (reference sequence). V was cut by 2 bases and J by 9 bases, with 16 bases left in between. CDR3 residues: CASSLMDFWGQAFF. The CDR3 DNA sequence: TGTGCCAGCAGCTTAATGGATTTTTGGGGGCAAGCTTTCTTT.

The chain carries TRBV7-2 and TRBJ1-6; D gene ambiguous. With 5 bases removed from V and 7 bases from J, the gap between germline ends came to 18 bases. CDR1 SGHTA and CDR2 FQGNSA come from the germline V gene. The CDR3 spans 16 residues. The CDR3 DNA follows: TGTGCCAGCAGCCCGGGGATCTGGGGATTCAATTCACCCCTCCACTTT. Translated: CASSPGIWGFNSPLHF.

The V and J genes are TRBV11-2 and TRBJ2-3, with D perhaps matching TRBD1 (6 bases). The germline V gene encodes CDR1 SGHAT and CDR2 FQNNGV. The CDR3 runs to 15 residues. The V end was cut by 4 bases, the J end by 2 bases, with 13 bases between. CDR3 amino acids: CASSSQGLPTDTQYF. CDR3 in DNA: TGTGCCAGCAGCTCACAGGGTTTGCCCACAGATACGCAGTATTTT.

Here the CDR3 reads CASSYIEGQPQHF. The CDR3 DNA follows: TGTGCCAGCAGTTACATAGAGGGACAGCCCCAGCATTTT. J is TRBJ1-5 and V is TRBV6-5; D is uncertain. CDR3 length equals 13 residues. V shed 2 bases and J shed 7 bases, with 9 bases lying between them. Germline CDR1 and CDR2: MNHEY and SVGAGI.

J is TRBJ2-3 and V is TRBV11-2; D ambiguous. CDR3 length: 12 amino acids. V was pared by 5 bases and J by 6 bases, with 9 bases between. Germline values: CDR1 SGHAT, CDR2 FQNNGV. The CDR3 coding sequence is TGTGCCAGCAGCCACCCGAGGGATACGCAGTATTTT. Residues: CASSHPRDTQYF. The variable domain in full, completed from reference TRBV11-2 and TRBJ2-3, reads EAGVAQSPRYKIIEKRQSVAFWCNPISGHATLYWYQQILGQGPKLLIQFQNNGVVDDSQLPKDRFSAERLKGVDSTLKIQPAKLEDSAVYLCASSHPRDTQYFGPGTRLTVL.

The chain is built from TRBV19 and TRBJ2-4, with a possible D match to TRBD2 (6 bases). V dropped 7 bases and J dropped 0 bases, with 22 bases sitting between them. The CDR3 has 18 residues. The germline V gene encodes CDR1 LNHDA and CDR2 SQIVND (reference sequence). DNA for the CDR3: TGTGCCAGTACCCCGGGGGTCTCCGTAGACTTAGCCAAAAACATTCAGTACTTC. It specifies CASTPGVSVDLAKNIQYF.